This entry lists 8 T cell receptor beta chains sequenced from one sample in a study of human T cells and chemical hapten exposure. In TCRdb, the RACE reads were re-called with MiXCR into one record per CDR3 protein. The table records around 110,000 distinct CDR3 sequences, roughly 12% of them present only once. Specified time point: pre-sensitization, week 0. Treatment reported: therapeutic diphenylcyclopropenone sensitization with weekly scalp DPC. The starting material was whole blood, obtained in connection with sensitization to the hapten diphenylcyclopropenone (DPC). These receptors were taken from a woman between 45 and 65 years old with alopecia areata. Some clones in this sample may be carry-over from other donors' samples.

This clonotype was picked up a small number of times. The J gene is TRBJ2-3, the V gene TRBV11-3; 11 bases fit TRBD1. Germline V gene data show CDR1 as SGHNT and CDR2 as YENEEA. Trimming cost V 5 bases and J 2 bases; bases outside gene matches: 6. The CDR3 contains 16 residues. The CDR3 DNA follows: TGTGCCAGCAGCACCGGACAGGGGGCCAACACAGATACGCAGTATTTT. Protein sequence: CASSTGQGANTDTQYF.

This clonotype came up a few times. CDR3 sequence (DNA): TGCGCCAGCAGCCAAGATATTTTGCAGACCTACGAGCAGTACTTC. Its translation is CASSQDILQTYEQYF. The gene calls are TRBV4-1 and TRBJ2-7; D ambiguous. The CDR3 has 15 amino acids. Trimming shortened V by 0 bases and J by 2 bases, and 11 bases separated the two germline ends. Germline lookup yields CDR1 MGHRA and CDR2 YSYEKL.

The table lists this clonotype with many counts. This chain joins TRBV12-3 or TRBV12-4 and TRBJ1-1, with D uncertain. V was pared by 2 bases and J by 2 bases, with 12 bases between. This CDR3 has 15 amino acids. CDR3 in amino acids: CASSLWTFLNTEAFF. CDR3 sequence (DNA): TGTGCCAGCAGTTTATGGACTTTCCTTAACACTGAAGCTTTCTTT.

This clonotype was picked up many times. This chain connects TRBV29-1 to TRBJ2-2; D remains ambiguous. This CDR3 has 11 residues. From germline, CDR1 is SQVTM and CDR2 ANQGSEA. Trimming left V 7 bases short and J 4 bases short, with 7 bases between. The CDR3 nucleotides are TGCAGCGGCTCTGGCACCGGGGAGCTGTTTTTT. This translates into CSGSGTGELFF.

This clonotype was seen ten or more times. The chain uses TRBV12-3 or TRBV12-4 and TRBJ2-7, with D hard to call. The CDR3 loop spans 15 amino acids. V lost 4 bases and J lost 3, with 16 bases in between. For the CDR3, the DNA is TGTGCCAGCAGTTACGACTCCATCTCCTTCTACGAGCAGTACTTC. This codes for CASSYDSISFYEQYF.

V and J are TRBV5-1 and TRBJ2-5, with 7 nucleotides matching TRBD2. The CDR3 spans 14 residues. V trimming: 2 bases; J trimming: 2 bases; junction bases outside the gene matches: 3. Germline CDR1 SGHRS, CDR2 YFSETQ. The CDR3 coding sequence is TGCGCCAGCAGCTTTACGGGGGGACAAGAGACCCAGTACTTC. Translated: CASSFTGGQETQYF.

This clonotype was counted a few times. The DNA for the CDR3 is TGTGCCAGCTCACCGTTGGTGGGGTATGGCTACACCTTC. As protein: CASSPLVGYGYTF. The genes are TRBV18 and TRBJ1-2; D unresolved. The CDR3 has 13 residues. The V end was cut by 3 bases, the J end by 5 bases, with 10 bases between. From germline, CDR1 is KGHSH and CDR2 LQKENI.

This clonotype was detected many times. This rearrangement joins TRBV29-1 to TRBJ2-1; 11 bases agree with TRBD2. The germline gives CDR1 SQVTM, CDR2 ANQGSEA. The V segment lost 3 bases and the J segment 8 bases; nucleotides outside the gene matches: 3. This CDR3 has 13 amino acids. CDR3 sequence reads: CSVDLAGGDEQFF. In DNA, the CDR3 is TGCAGCGTTGACCTAGCGGGAGGCGATGAGCAGTTCTTC.